Listed below are T cell receptor beta chains from one sample, sequenced in a study of vaccination and CD4 T cells after COVID-19. Using its own MiXCR run on the PCR reads, TCRdb lists one record per CDR3 protein. Here the sample spans over 25,000 distinct CDR3 sequences, 55% to 80% being singletons. These receptors lack a known antigen. Sequenced material: CD4+ T cells from blood, cultured in vitro, taken after SARS-CoV-2 vaccination. The origin of the receptors is a human donor who received a COVID-19 vaccine. Each CDR3 is given with its conserved first and last residue. Each record gives: D gene, clone size, V gene, J gene, CDR3 DNA, CDR3 protein. D genes are given only for firm matches. Some rows mark clone size as missing; the rest say once, few, many or name a class of expanded clone.

-	-	TRBV5-1	TRBJ1-1	TGCGCCAGCAGCCTTGAGGGGAGGAGCACTGAAGCTTTCTTT	CASSLEGRSTEAFF
TRBD1	-	TRBV5-1	TRBJ2-2	TGCGCCAGCAGCCCTAGGGACAGGGGAGGCACCGGGGAGCTGTTTTTT	CASSPRDRGGTGELFF
-	few	TRBV25-1	TRBJ2-3	TGTGCCAGCAGTGGGTCCACAGATACGCAGTATTTT	CASSGSTDTQYF
-	-	TRBV20-1	TRBJ2-5	TGCAGTGCTCCAGATTATAGGTCGGGGCAAGAAGAGACCCAGTACTTC	CSAPDYRSGQEETQYF
-	-	TRBV7-9	TRBJ2-7	TGTGCCAGCAGCTTACGCGCTTACGAGCAGTACTTC	CASSLRAYEQYF
TRBD1	few	TRBV4-1	TRBJ2-7	TGCGCCAGCAGCCAGAGGGGACAGGGACCTGACGAGCAGTACTTC	CASSQRGQGPDEQYF
TRBD1	-	TRBV6-5	TRBJ1-2	TGTGCCAGCAGCTACAGGGGGGAGGATGGCTACACCTTC	CASSYRGEDGYTF
TRBD1	-	TRBV6-1	TRBJ2-7	TGTGCCAGCAGTGGGGGGAAGGGACAGGGGGCTCGGGAGCAGTACTTC	CASSGGKGQGAREQYF
-	-	TRBV30	TRBJ2-7	TGTGCCTGGAGGACAGGTCCCTACGAGCAGTACTTC	CAWRTGPYEQYF
-	few	TRBV2	TRBJ2-1	TGTGCCAGCAGACCCATTTCCCTCCGGACAGTAGACAACAATGAGCAGTTCTTC	CASRPISLRTVDNNEQFF
TRBD1	-	TRBV6-1	TRBJ1-5	TGTGCCAGCAGACACACAGGGGACAATCAGCCCCAGCATTTT	CASRHTGDNQPQHF
-	-	TRBV24-1	TRBJ2-5	TGTGCCACCAGTGATCCTAAAGGGCTTCAAGAGACCCAGTACTTC	CATSDPKGLQETQYF
-	-	TRBV20-1	TRBJ1-6	TGCAGTGCTAGAGATCCGTTGGGGCGGTTTAATTCACCCCTCCACTTT	CSARDPLGRFNSPLHF
TRBD2	few	TRBV7-6	TRBJ2-2	TGTGCCAGCAGGCCGGGACTAGCGGGGACTCACACCGGGGAGCTGTTTTTT	CASRPGLAGTHTGELFF
TRBD1	-	TRBV2	TRBJ1-2	TGTGCCAGCAGTGAAGGTGACAGGGACGCCGATGGCTACACCTTC	CASSEGDRDADGYTF
-	-	TRBV7-9	TRBJ1-6	TGTGCCAGCAGCTTAGGGGCGTCCTATAATTCACCCCTCCACTTT	CASSLGASYNSPLHF
-	few	TRBV15	TRBJ1-1	TGTGCCACCAGCAGAGATGTGGGCGGCACTGAAGCTTTCTTT	CATSRDVGGTEAFF
TRBD1	-	TRBV20-1	TRBJ1-4	TGCAGTGCACGGGGACAGGGGGAAAGTGAAAAACTGTTTTTT	CSARGQGESEKLFF
-	-	TRBV20-1	TRBJ2-7	TGCAGTGCTAGAGATTACGAGCAGGGTGTCTCTTTCGACGAGCAGTACTTC	CSARDYEQGVSFDEQYF
TRBD2	-	TRBV5-4	TRBJ2-5	TGTGCCAGCAGCGTATGGGGGGGAAAGACCCAGTACTTC	CASSVWGGKTQYF
TRBD2	-	TRBV7-9	TRBJ2-5	TGTGCCAGCAGCAATAGCGGGGGGGCAGAGACCCAGTACTTC	CASSNSGGAETQYF
TRBD2	-	TRBV19	TRBJ2-5	TGTGCCAGCCAACAAAGTGGCGGGGGAGAGACCCAGTACTTC	CASQQSGGGETQYF